The clone carrying this T cell receptor (beta chain) turned up a few times. The CDR3 extends over 15 amino acids. Per the germline V gene, CDR1 is SGHNT and CDR2 is YYREEE (reference sequence). Trimming pared 1 base from V and 0 bases from J, leaving 8 bases between. Sequenced by immunoSEQ multiplex PCR; TCRdb stores in-frame clones only, minus some. The sample has nearly 250,000 clones, around 86% seen once. This sample is drawn from a study of blood T cell repertoires in COVID-19. The chain has TRBV5-4 and TRBJ2-1, with D possibly TRBD2 on 5 matching bases. The clonotype was recovered from a woman aged 55-70 years who had recovered from COVID-19. The sequencing sample was made of peripheral blood. The CDR3 loop reads CASSLLGSSYNEQFF. CDR3 DNA: TGTGCCAGCAGCTTGTTGGGGAGCTCCTACAATGAGCAGTTCTTC.